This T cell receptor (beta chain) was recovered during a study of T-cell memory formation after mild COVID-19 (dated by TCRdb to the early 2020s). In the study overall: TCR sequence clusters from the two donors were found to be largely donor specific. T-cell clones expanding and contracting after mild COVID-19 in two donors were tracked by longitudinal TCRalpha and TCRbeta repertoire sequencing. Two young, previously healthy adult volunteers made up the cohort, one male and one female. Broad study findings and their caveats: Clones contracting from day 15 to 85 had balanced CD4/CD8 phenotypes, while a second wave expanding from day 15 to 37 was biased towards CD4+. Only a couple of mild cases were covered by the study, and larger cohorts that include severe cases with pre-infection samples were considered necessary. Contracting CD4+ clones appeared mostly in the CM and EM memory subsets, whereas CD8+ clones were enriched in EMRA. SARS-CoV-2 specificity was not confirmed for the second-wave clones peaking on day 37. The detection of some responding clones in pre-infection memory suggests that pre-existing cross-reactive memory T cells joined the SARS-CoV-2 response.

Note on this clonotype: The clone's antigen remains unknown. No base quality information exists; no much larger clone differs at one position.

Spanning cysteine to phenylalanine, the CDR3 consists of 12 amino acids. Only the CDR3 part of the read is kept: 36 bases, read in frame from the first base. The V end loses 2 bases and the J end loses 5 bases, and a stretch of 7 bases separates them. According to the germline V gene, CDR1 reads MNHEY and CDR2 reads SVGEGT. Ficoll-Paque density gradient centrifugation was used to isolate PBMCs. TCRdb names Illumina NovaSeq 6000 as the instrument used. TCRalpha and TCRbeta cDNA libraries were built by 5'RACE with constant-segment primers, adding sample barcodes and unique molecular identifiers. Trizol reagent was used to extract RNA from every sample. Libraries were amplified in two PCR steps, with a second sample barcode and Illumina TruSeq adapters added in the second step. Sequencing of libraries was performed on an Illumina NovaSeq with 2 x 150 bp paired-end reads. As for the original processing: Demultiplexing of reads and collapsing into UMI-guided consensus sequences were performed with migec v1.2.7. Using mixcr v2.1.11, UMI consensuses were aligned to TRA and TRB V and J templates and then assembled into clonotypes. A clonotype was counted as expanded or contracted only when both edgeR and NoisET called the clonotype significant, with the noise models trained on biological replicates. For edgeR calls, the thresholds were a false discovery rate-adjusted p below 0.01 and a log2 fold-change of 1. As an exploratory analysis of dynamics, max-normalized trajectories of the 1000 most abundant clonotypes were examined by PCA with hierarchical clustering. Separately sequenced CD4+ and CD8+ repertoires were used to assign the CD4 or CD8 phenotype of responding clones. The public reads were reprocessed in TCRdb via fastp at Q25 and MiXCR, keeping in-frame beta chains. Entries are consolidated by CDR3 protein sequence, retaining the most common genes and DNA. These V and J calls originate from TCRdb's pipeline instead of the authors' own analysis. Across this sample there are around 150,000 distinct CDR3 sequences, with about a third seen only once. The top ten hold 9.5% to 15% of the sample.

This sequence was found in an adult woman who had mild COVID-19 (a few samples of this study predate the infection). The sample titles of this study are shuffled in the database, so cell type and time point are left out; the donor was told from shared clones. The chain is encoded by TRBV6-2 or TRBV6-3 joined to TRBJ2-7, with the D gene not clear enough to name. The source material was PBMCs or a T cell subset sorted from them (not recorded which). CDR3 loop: CASSYPADEQYF. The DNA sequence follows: TGTGCCAGCAGTTACCCGGCGGACGAGCAGTACTTC.